These T cell receptor beta chains were read from a single sample in a study of T-cell reconstitution after alpha-beta-depleted transplantation in children. Using its own MiXCR run on the PCR reads, TCRdb lists one record per CDR3 protein. The data show hundreds of thousands of distinct CDR3 sequences, with around 15% seen just once and about 32% held by the top ten. The source was PBMCs, mostly from graft donor cells, collected 360 days after TCRalphabeta/CD19-depleted stem cell transplant. These receptors were obtained from a boy under two years old who had a stem cell transplant for Wiskott-Aldrich syndrome, so the T cells may come from the graft donor. The CDR3 runs from the conserved cysteine through the conserved F or W. The D gene is left open where the match is weak. The listing skips clone size in some rows; elsewhere it reads once, few, many or a size class.

.,TRBV18,few,TRBJ1-1,TGTGCCAGCTCACGGGGCAACACTGAAGCTTTCTTT,CASSRGNTEAFF
.,TRBV25-1,few,TRBJ1-2,TGTGCCAGCAGTGAACCGGACAGAGGTTATGGCTACACCTTC,CASSEPDRGYGYTF
.,TRBV7-9,few,TRBJ2-1,TGTGCCAGCAGCTTAGTTACCCCGGTAGAGCAGTTCTTC,CASSLVTPVEQFF
.,TRBV11-1,few,TRBJ2-1,TGTGCCAGCAGCGCCACCACCAATACGGACAAATCCTACAATGAGCAGTTCTTC,CASSATTNTDKSYNEQFF
.,TRBV5-1,.,TRBJ1-1,TGCGCCAGCAGCTGGGCAGGGGACACTGAAGCTTTCTTT,CASSWAGDTEAFF
.,TRBV3-1,.,TRBJ2-1,TGTGCCAGCAGCCGTCGCGAACGTAACAATGAGCAGTTCTTC,CASSRRERNNEQFF
.,TRBV19,few,TRBJ2-7,TGTGCCAGTAAAGACAAAACCAAGTCCTACGAGCAGTACTTC,CASKDKTKSYEQYF
TRBD1,TRBV12-3/TRBV12-4,few,TRBJ1-5,TGTGCCAGCAAGACAGGGTTTGAGCAGCCCCAGCATTTT,CASKTGFEQPQHF
.,TRBV6-1,.,TRBJ2-2,TGTGCCAGCCTTCCCCGGACCTACACCGGGGAGCTGTTTTTT,CASLPRTYTGELFF
TRBD2,TRBV20-1,.,TRBJ2-3,TGCAGTTCGGGGACTAGTAGGTATACGCAGTATTTT,CSSGTSRYTQYF
.,TRBV7-9,few,TRBJ1-1,TGTGCCAGCAGCTTAACAGTTCGTGAAGCTTTCTTT,CASSLTVREAFF
.,TRBV29-1,.,TRBJ2-3,TGCAGCGCCCTGGAGGGTGGGAGCACAGATACGCAGTATTTT,CSALEGGSTDTQYF
.,TRBV3-1,few,TRBJ1-5,TGTGCCAGCAGTCGAGCGATTGGCAATCAGCCCCAGCATTTT,CASSRAIGNQPQHF
.,TRBV28,.,TRBJ2-7,TGTGCCAGCCTCGGGACACCTACCTACGAGCAGTACTTC,CASLGTPTYEQYF
.,TRBV20-1,.,TRBJ2-7,TGCAGTGCCTACAGGGGGGGCAACGAGCAGTACTTC,CSAYRGGNEQYF
.,TRBV3-1,many,TRBJ1-1,TGTGCCAGCAGCTCGAACACTGAAGCTTTCTTT,CASSSNTEAFF
.,TRBV15,few,TRBJ2-3,TGTGCCACCAGCTGGACCGAGGCCCGACACTCCACAGATACGCAGTATTTT,CATSWTEARHSTDTQYF
TRBD1,TRBV18,.,TRBJ2-3,TGTGCCAGCTCACCATTAAACAGGGGACGCTCAGATACGCAGTATTTT,CASSPLNRGRSDTQYF
.,TRBV5-1,few,TRBJ1-1,TGCGCCAGCAGGGAAGGGACGGTGAACACTGAAGCTTTCTTT,CASREGTVNTEAFF
.,TRBV13,few,TRBJ2-1,TGTGCCAGCAGCTCAACTAGCTCCAATGAGCAGTTCTTC,CASSSTSSNEQFF
TRBD1,TRBV12-3/TRBV12-4,.,TRBJ1-5,TGTGCCAGCAGTTTAGGACAGGGGATAAGCAATCAGCCCCAGCATTTT,CASSLGQGISNQPQHF
.,TRBV6-6,.,TRBJ2-7,TGTGCCAGCGGATTCGGGTCATACGAGCAGTACTTC,CASGFGSYEQYF
TRBD1,TRBV5-1,.,TRBJ2-7,TGCGCCAGCAGCTTGACGGGACAGGGGGCCCTACTTCCCTACGAGCAGTACTTC,CASSLTGQGALLPYEQYF
TRBD2,TRBV5-1,.,TRBJ2-7,TGCGCCAGCAGCTTGGGGGAGGGGCTCTCCTACGAGCAGTACTTC,CASSLGEGLSYEQYF
.,TRBV7-9,.,TRBJ2-2,TGTGCCAGTCCGGGCACAGGGTGGAACACCGGGGAGCTGTTTTTT,CASPGTGWNTGELFF
.,TRBV4-1,.,TRBJ2-5,TGCGCCAGCAGCCGAAGTGAGGTTACGGGGGAGACCCAGTACTTC,CASSRSEVTGETQYF
TRBD2,TRBV10-3,many,TRBJ2-1,TGTGCCATCAGGGCTAGCGGCAACTTTTACAATGAGCAGTTCTTC,CAIRASGNFYNEQFF
TRBD2,TRBV11-2,.,TRBJ2-3,TGTGCCAGCAGCTCCCTCCCGGGACTACCCTGGCCGGCGACGGGTGGTACGCAGTATTTT,CASSSLPGLPWPATGGTQYF
.,TRBV10-3,.,TRBJ2-1,TGTGCCACCGCCCGTAGGGAAGGGTCCTACAATGAGCAGTTCTTC,CATARREGSYNEQFF
.,TRBV7-9,few,TRBJ2-7,TGTGCCAGCAGCTTCTCCCTATACAGAGGGGGGTCCTACGAGCAGTACTTC,CASSFSLYRGGSYEQYF
.,TRBV28,few,TRBJ2-7,TGTGCCAGCAGTTCGTTACCGGGACGTAACTCCTACGAGCAGTACTTC,CASSSLPGRNSYEQYF
.,TRBV7-9,.,TRBJ2-3,TGTGCCAGCAGCTTAGGGAGGGGGCCCGGTTACGATACGCAGTATTTT,CASSLGRGPGYDTQYF
TRBD2,TRBV3-1,.,TRBJ2-2,TGTGCCAGCAGCCAAGGGAACCGGGGACTAGCGGGAGACACCGGGGAGCTGTTTTTT,CASSQGNRGLAGDTGELFF
.,TRBV20-1,few,TRBJ1-4,TGCAGTGCTAGAGATCTAGGTTCCAAGGGAAAACTGTTTTTT,CSARDLGSKGKLFF
TRBD1,TRBV6-1,few,TRBJ2-7,TGTGCCAGCAGGGACAGGATTCACACCTATCACTACGAGCAGTACTTC,CASRDRIHTYHYEQYF
TRBD2,TRBV29-1,many,TRBJ2-1,TGCAGCGTTGAATTTGTGACTAGCGAATACAATGAGCAGTTCTTC,CSVEFVTSEYNEQFF